Listed below are T cell receptor beta chains from one sample, sequenced in a study of vaccination and CD4 T cells after COVID-19. Their antigens are not known. TCRdb ran MiXCR on the PCR reads and lists one entry per CDR3 protein. Seen here are approximately 13,000 distinct CDR3 sequences, 55% to 75% observed once, and the top ten hold about an eighth. The sample comprised CD4+ T cells from blood, cultured in vitro. Receptors were obtained from a human donor who had recovered from COVID-19. Each CDR3 is given with its conserved first and last residue. The order of the fields is CDR3 protein, CDR3 DNA, D gene, J gene, clone size, CDR3 length, V gene. A D gene is named only where the DNA matches it firmly. Clone size is not always given. Where it is, it says once, few, many or a class for expanded clones.

CASSQVTGKGVNQPQHF | TGCGCCAGCAGCCAAGTCACAGGGAAGGGAGTTAATCAGCCCCAGCATTTT | NA | TRBJ1-5 | NA | 17 | TRBV4-1
CASLSTHQGNEQFF | TGTGCCAGCTTAAGTACACACCAAGGGAATGAGCAGTTCTTC | NA | TRBJ2-1 | NA | 14 | TRBV6-2/TRBV6-3
CASSSTGVGEQYF | TGTGCCAGCAGCAGTACGGGAGTCGGCGAGCAGTACTTC | NA | TRBJ2-7 | once | 13 | TRBV28
CATSDSSGVGTYEQYF | TGTGCCACCAGTGATTCATCGGGGGTGGGGACCTACGAGCAGTACTTC | NA | TRBJ2-7 | NA | 16 | TRBV24-1
CASSATVGKGDTEAFF | TGTGCCAGTAGCGCGACAGTCGGGAAGGGGGACACTGAAGCTTTCTTT | NA | TRBJ1-1 | NA | 16 | TRBV19
CASSINRNTEAFF | TGTGCCAGTAGTATAAACCGGAACACTGAAGCTTTCTTT | NA | TRBJ1-1 | NA | 13 | TRBV19
CASSLRPNALLGTEAFF | TGTGCCAGCAGCTTGCGCCCTAATGCCCTTTTGGGCACTGAAGCTTTCTTT | NA | TRBJ1-1 | NA | 17 | TRBV7-2
CSALTSGQTYEQYF | TGCAGTGCGTTGACTAGCGGGCAAACCTACGAGCAGTACTTC | TRBD2 | TRBJ2-7 | NA | 14 | TRBV20-1
CASTLNQGGYGYTF | TGTGCCAGCACCCTAAACCAGGGGGGCTATGGCTACACCTTC | TRBD1 | TRBJ1-2 | once | 14 | TRBV28
CASTTGEGNTEAFF | TGTGCCTCGACGACGGGGGAGGGGAACACTGAAGCTTTCTTT | NA | TRBJ1-1 | NA | 14 | TRBV10-3
CASSSTRATYEQYF | TGTGCCAGCAGTTCCACAAGAGCGACCTACGAGCAGTACTTC | NA | TRBJ2-7 | NA | 14 | TRBV6-5
CSVERRGGDYGYTF | TGCAGCGTTGAAAGGAGGGGCGGTGACTATGGCTACACCTTC | NA | TRBJ1-2 | few | 14 | TRBV29-1
CASSLGLGDPSGYTF | TGTGCCAGCAGTTTGGGGTTAGGGGATCCCTCTGGCTACACCTTC | NA | TRBJ1-2 | NA | 15 | TRBV27
CASSSGTGADTQYF | TGTGCCAGCAGCTCTGGGACAGGGGCGGATACGCAGTATTTT | TRBD1 | TRBJ2-3 | NA | 14 | TRBV7-9
CASSFWDRGQGYTF | TGTGCCAGCAGCTTTTGGGACAGGGGGCAAGGCTACACCTTC | TRBD1 | TRBJ1-2 | once | 14 | TRBV5-8
CASSEATGAGDTQYF | TGTGCCAGCAGTGAAGCAACAGGGGCCGGGGATACGCAGTATTTT | TRBD1 | TRBJ2-3 | NA | 15 | TRBV6-1
CASSLASETQYF | TGTGCCAGCAGCTTAGCGTCCGAGACCCAGTACTTC | NA | TRBJ2-5 | few | 12 | TRBV7-2
CASSFRGGAGNTIYF | TGTGCCAGCAGTTTTAGAGGGGGCGCCGGAAACACCATATATTTT | TRBD1 | TRBJ1-3 | NA | 15 | TRBV27
CATAPRTGNNQPQHF | TGTGCCACCGCCCCGAGGACAGGGAACAATCAGCCCCAGCATTTT | TRBD1 | TRBJ1-5 | NA | 15 | TRBV19
CASGIAGTSKETQYF | TGTGCCAGCGGCATAGCCGGGACTAGCAAGGAGACCCAGTACTTC | TRBD2 | TRBJ2-5 | once | 15 | TRBV27
CASSLDVYGIYEQYF | TGTGCCAGCAGCTTAGATGTATACGGAATCTACGAGCAGTACTTC | NA | TRBJ2-7 | NA | 15 | TRBV11-2
CASSVASRYNEQFF | TGTGCCAGCAGCGTAGCAAGTCGCTACAATGAGCAGTTCTTC | NA | TRBJ2-1 | NA | 14 | TRBV9
CASSESIGQGNSPLHF | TGTGCCAGCAGTGAATCCATTGGACAGGGGAATTCACCCCTCCACTTT | TRBD1 | TRBJ1-6 | few | 16 | TRBV6-1
CASSEGYTQTGLETQYF | TGTGCCAGCAGTGAAGGTTACACGCAGACAGGGTTGGAGACCCAGTACTTC | TRBD1 | TRBJ2-5 | NA | 17 | TRBV2
CASSLFSGYEQFF | TGTGCCAGCAGTTTGTTCTCGGGGTATGAGCAGTTCTTC | NA | TRBJ2-1 | NA | 13 | TRBV28
CASRARGVVGNEQFF | TGTGCCAGCAGGGCTCGCGGGGTGGTGGGAAATGAGCAGTTCTTC | NA | TRBJ2-1 | NA | 15 | TRBV28